Given below is one T cell receptor beta chain in context. There is no known antigen for this receptor. Per-base qualities were not stored, and no clone one base away is much larger. These data belong to a study of OX40 agonist ivuxolimab in advanced cancers. Concerning the study at large: The costimulatory receptor OX40 (CD134) was targeted by ivuxolimab, a fully human IgG2 agonistic monoclonal antibody. Intravenous ivuxolimab was administered to patients every 2 weeks at six dose levels: 0.01, 0.1, 0.3, 1.5, 3 and 10 mg/kg. Among the approximately 50 dose-escalation patients, around 20 had hepatocellular carcinoma, approximately 15 melanoma, 9 renal cell carcinoma and 9 head and neck cancer. In the dose-escalation cohort, approximately 80% of patients were male, and the mean age was 60 years with a range of about 20 to 79. Patients were allowed to have had prior anti-PD-1, anti-PD-L1 or anti-CTLA-4 therapy, and approximately 41% of the dose-escalation patients had previously received checkpoint inhibitors. Three dose-escalation patients achieved partial responses, one with hepatocellular carcinoma and two with cutaneous melanoma. The point of sequencing TCRbeta in the periphery was to test whether ivuxolimab changed TCR sequence diversity and drove clonal T-cell expansion. The paper covers the monotherapy dose-escalation part of the phase I ivuxolimab trial, which included N ≈ 50 patients.

The trial excluded patients who had a history of autoimmune disease or who were on systemic immunosuppression. Peripheral blood for TCR sequencing was drawn from every dose cohort at baseline, at cycle 4 day 1 and at cycle 7 day 1. Samples were obtained from an open-label, multicenter, first-in-human phase I dose-escalation trial of ivuxolimab. Adults with locally advanced or metastatic melanoma, renal cell carcinoma, hepatocellular carcinoma or head and neck squamous cell carcinoma were enrolled in the trial. Before TCR sequencing, CD4+ T cells and CD8+ T cells from peripheral blood were sorted into separate populations. Genomic DNA was extracted from sorted cells for sequencing of the TCRbeta CDR3 region. TCRbeta CDR3 regions were sequenced using the immunoSEQ Assay. TCRdb carries this immuneACCESS record with in-frame sequences only. Its versions omit some clonotypes, under half of them owing to an unresolved V gene in the studies checked, with the rest unexplained. This sample has about 78,000 clones in its table, and less than 90% of those were observed once. The ten largest make up 2% to 2.5% of the sample.

Paper-wide results and their limitations: Low levels of normalized T-cell clonal expansion were also shown by some nonresponding patients. At doses from 0.1 to 3.0 mg/kg, clonal expansion was seen in both CD4+ and CD8+ blood T cells between baseline and week 6. After ivuxolimab, CD8+ T cells had more expanded clones than CD4+ T cells on average. Which antigens the clonally expanded peripheral T cells were specific for was not determined. In partial responders in the 0.1-3.0 mg/kg groups, normalized peripheral clonal expansion was found to be among the lowest, especially among CD8+ T cells.

The TCR sequence derives from an adult with an advanced solid tumor such as melanoma, head and neck, liver or kidney cancer. The sequencing used CD4+ or CD8+ T cells sorted from blood, collected in a trial of the OX40 agonist ivuxolimab.

Read as DNA, the sequence is TGTGCCAGCAGTTTAATCGGGACAGCCCTTTCGGATGAGCAGTTCTTC. It translates as CASSLIGTALSDEQFF. This chain is built from TRBV28 and TRBJ2-1; 7 middle bases align to TRBD1. V and J are trimmed by 2 bases and 8 bases, and the gene matches miss 12 bases of the junction. The CDR3 runs 16 residues from the cysteine to the phenylalanine. Only the CDR3 portion is preserved as DNA: 48 bases, with reading frame beginning at the first base. CDR1 and CDR2, per the germline V gene, are MDHEN and SYDVKM. With the portions outside the CDR3 filled from the reference TRBV28 and TRBJ2-1 genes, the complete variable region becomes DVKVTQSSRYLVKRTGEKVFLECVQDMDHENMFWYRQDPGLGLRLIYFSYDVKMKEKGDIPEGYSVSREKKERFSLILESASTNQTSMYLCASSLIGTALSDEQFFGPGTRLTVL.